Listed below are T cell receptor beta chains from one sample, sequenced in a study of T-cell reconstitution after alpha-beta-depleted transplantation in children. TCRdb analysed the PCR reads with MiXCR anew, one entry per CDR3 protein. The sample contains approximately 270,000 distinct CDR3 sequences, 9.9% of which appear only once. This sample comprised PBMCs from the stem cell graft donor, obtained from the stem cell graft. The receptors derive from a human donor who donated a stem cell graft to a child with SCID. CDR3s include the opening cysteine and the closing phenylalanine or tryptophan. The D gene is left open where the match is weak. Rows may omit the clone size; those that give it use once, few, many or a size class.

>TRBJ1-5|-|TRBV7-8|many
CASSPGRNSNQPQHF
TGTGCCAGCAGCCCCGGGAGGAATAGCAATCAGCCCCAGCATTTT
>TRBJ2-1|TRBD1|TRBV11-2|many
CASSFDRGLGEQFF
TGTGCCAGCAGCTTCGACAGGGGGCTGGGTGAGCAGTTCTTC
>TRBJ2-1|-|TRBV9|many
CASSVVQPNEQFF
TGTGCCAGCAGCGTAGTCCAGCCCAATGAGCAGTTCTTC
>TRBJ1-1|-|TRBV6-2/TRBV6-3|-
CASSYGQDPFF
TGTGCCAGCAGTTACGGGCAGGATCCTTTCTTT
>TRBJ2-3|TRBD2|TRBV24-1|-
CATSDPSGSTDTQYF
TGTGCCACCAGTGATCCTAGCGGAAGCACAGATACGCAGTATTTT
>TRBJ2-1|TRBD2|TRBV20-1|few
CSALPLAGGYNEQFF
TGCAGTGCTCTTCCGCTAGCGGGGGGTTACAATGAGCAGTTCTTC
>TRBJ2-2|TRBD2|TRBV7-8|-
CASSHSGGGNTGELFF
TGTGCCAGCAGCCACAGCGGGGGGGGTAACACCGGGGAGCTGTTTTTT
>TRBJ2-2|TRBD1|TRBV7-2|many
CASRHGQGGTGELFF
TGTGCCAGCAGACATGGACAGGGAGGCACCGGGGAGCTGTTTTTT
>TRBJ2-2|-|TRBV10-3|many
CAISNGISNTGELFF
TGTGCCATCAGTAATGGTATTTCGAACACCGGGGAGCTGTTTTTT
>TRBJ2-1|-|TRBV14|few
CASSQDWLYNEQFF
TGTGCCAGCAGCCAAGACTGGCTATACAATGAGCAGTTCTTC
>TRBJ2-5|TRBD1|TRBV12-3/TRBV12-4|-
CASRRQGAQETQYF
TGTGCCAGCAGACGGCAGGGGGCCCAAGAGACCCAGTACTTC
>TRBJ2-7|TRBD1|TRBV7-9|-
CASSLSRTGGSYEQYF
TGTGCCAGCAGCTTAAGTAGGACAGGGGGCTCCTACGAGCAGTACTTC
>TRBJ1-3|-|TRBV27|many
CASSLSGVLTGNTIYF
TGTGCCAGCAGTTTATCCGGAGTGTTAACTGGAAACACCATATATTTT
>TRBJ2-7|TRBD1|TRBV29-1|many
CSVEETGADEQYF
TGCAGCGTTGAAGAGACAGGGGCAGACGAGCAGTACTTC
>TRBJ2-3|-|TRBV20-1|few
CSASSVSTDTQYF
TGCAGTGCTAGTAGCGTGAGCACAGATACGCAGTATTTT
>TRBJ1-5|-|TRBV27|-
CASSFDSGRQPQHF
TGTGCCAGCAGTTTCGACAGCGGACGTCAGCCCCAGCATTTT
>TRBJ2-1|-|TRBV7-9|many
CASSPPGADEQFF
TGTGCCAGCAGCCCCCCCGGGGCGGATGAGCAGTTCTTC
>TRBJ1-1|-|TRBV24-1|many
CATSDLGRFFF
TGTGCCACCAGTGATTTGGGTCGTTTCTTTTTT
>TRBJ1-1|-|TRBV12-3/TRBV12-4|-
CASSLQEIMNTEAFF
TGTGCCAGCAGCCTACAGGAGATCATGAACACTGAAGCTTTCTTT
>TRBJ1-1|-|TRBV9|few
CASSVSGLNTEAFF
TGTGCCAGCAGCGTATCAGGGCTGAACACTGAAGCTTTCTTT
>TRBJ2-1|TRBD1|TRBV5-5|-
CASSLEQGAGYEQFF
TGTGCCAGCAGCTTGGAACAGGGGGCGGGCTATGAGCAGTTCTTC
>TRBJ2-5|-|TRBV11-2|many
CASSFGRMSSNQETQYF
TGTGCCAGCAGCTTTGGTAGGATGTCTTCGAACCAAGAGACCCAGTACTTC
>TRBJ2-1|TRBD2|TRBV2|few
CASSEARGLAGGYNEQFF
TGTGCCAGCAGTGAAGCCCGGGGACTAGCGGGGGGGTACAATGAGCAGTTCTTC
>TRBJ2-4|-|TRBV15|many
CATSRDGSNIQYF
TGTGCCACCAGCAGAGACGGGAGTAACATTCAGTACTTC
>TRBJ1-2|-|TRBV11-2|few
CASSFRGGGGYTF
TGTGCCAGCAGCTTTCGTGGAGGTGGTGGCTACACCTTC
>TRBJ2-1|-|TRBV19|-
CASSIAHEQFF
TGTGCCAGTAGTATAGCACATGAGCAGTTCTTC
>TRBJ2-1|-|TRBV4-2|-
CASSQDSGQLYNEQFF
TGTGCCAGCAGCCAAGATTCAGGACAGTTATACAATGAGCAGTTCTTC
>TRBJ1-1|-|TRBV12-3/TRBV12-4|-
CASSFLAKMNTEAFF
TGTGCCAGCAGTTTTCTGGCAAAAATGAACACTGAAGCTTTCTTT
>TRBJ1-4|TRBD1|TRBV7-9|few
CASSPTTGEKLFF
TGTGCCAGCAGCCCAACGACAGGGGAAAAACTGTTTTTT
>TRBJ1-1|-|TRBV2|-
CASSWKQEMNTEAFF
TGTGCCAGCAGCTGGAAACAGGAAATGAACACTGAAGCTTTCTTT
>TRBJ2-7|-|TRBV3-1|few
CASSQEIQAYEQYF
TGTGCCAGCAGCCAAGAGATACAAGCCTACGAGCAGTACTTC
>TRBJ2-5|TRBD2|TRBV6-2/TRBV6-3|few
CASRTSGGAFETQYF
TGTGCCAGCAGGACTAGCGGGGGGGCCTTTGAGACCCAGTACTTC
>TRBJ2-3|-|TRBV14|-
CASSQDRQPTDTQYF
TGTGCCAGCAGCCAAGATCGGCAGCCCACAGATACGCAGTATTTT
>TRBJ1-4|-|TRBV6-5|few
CASSHRKTGTEKLFF
TGTGCCAGCAGTCATAGGAAGACCGGAACCGAAAAACTGTTTTTT
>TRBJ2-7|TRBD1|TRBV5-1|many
CASSLTGAEQYF
TGCGCCAGCAGCTTGACAGGGGCCGAGCAGTACTTC
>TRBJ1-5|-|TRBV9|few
CASSGTDYSNQPQHF
TGTGCCAGCAGCGGCACCGATTATAGCAATCAGCCCCAGCATTTT